This TCR beta chain emerged from a study of molecular identifiers for immune sequencing clone quantification. Study-level points and caveats: Under 1% of molecules in naive cells, but over 98% of effector molecules, belonged to clones above 20 RNA copies.

TCRdb re-called the PCR reads through MiXCR, storing one row per CDR3 protein. The sample records approximately 90,000 distinct CDR3 sequences, more than 20% being singletons. The CDR3 is 14 amino acids. CDR1 MGHRA and CDR2 YSYEKL come from the germline V gene. Regarding this clonotype: Its antigen is still unknown. One junction end does not reproduce the germline sequence, and a read error may be involved.

This clonotype was sampled from a human donor in good health. Some libraries in this study had Jurkat cell RNA spiked in. Sequenced sample: naive CD8+ T cells from blood, with Jurkat cell RNA spiked in. Subset described: FACS-sorted CD8+CD4-CCR7+CD45RA+ naive T cells. The rearrangement links TRBV4-1 to TRBJ2-7; D is ambiguous. The CDR3 region has the DNA TGCGCCAGCCGCCCGAAGGCGGCCCGGTGCGAGCAATACTTC. This encodes CASRPKAARCEQYF.